This T cell receptor beta chain stems from a study of blood T cells in healthy people across ages. Study-wide points: Diversity estimated from one million T cells was considered an underestimate.

Next came a second PCR, run for roughly 6 to 11 cycles, which used a sample-barcoded 5' primer along with a J-beta primer mix. TCRdb analysed the 5' RACE reads with MiXCR anew, one entry per CDR3 protein. The sample records about 1.1 million distinct CDR3 sequences, more than 30% being singletons. This clonotype was detected a few times. What it binds is not known. The draw of peripheral blood yielded approximately 11 milliliters from each donor. This receptor was identified in a man aged 18 to 30 in good health. The specimen was blood.

CDR3 loop: CASSLDIAYEQYF. The CDR3 DNA is TGTGCCAGCAGCTTAGACATAGCCTACGAGCAGTACTTC. The chain links TRBV7-3 to TRBJ2-7; D gene unclear. CDR3 size: 13 residues. Per the germline V gene, CDR1 is SGHTA and CDR2 is FQGTGA. The ends were cut back, 2 bases at V and 2 bases at J, with 7 bases in the middle.